This T cell receptor beta chain was captured by sequencing in a study of blood T cell repertoires in COVID-19. In the study overall: Researchers got acute and convalescent COVID-19 samples from the United States, Italy and Spain. T cells, B-cell-depleted T cells, or PBMCs provided the cDNA or gDNA that served as material.

V was clipped by 4 bases and J by 6 bases, with 12 bases between them. The germline V gene has CDR1 SEHNR and CDR2 FQNEAQ (reference sequence). The CDR3 is 14 amino acids. Ages ranged from about 18 to 89 years, with residence in about 23 US areas. Two negative PCRs, clearance, or symptom resolution characterized the recovered Cohort 3 donors. Some clones are missing from TCRdb's copy, which holds only in-frame ones; the method was immunoSEQ multiplex PCR. The sample has 300,000 to 450,000 clones, more than 75% seen once; the top ten hold roughly 0.94%. Sequencing used PBMCs or T cells enriched from blood (not recorded which). The TCR was taken from a woman between 25 and 40 years old who had recovered from COVID-19. The gene calls are TRBV7-9 and TRBJ1-4; D call uncertain. The CDR3 sequence is CASSSVGRDEKLFF. CDR3 nucleotides: TGTGCCAGCAGCTCCGTCGGGAGAGATGAAAAACTGTTTTTT.